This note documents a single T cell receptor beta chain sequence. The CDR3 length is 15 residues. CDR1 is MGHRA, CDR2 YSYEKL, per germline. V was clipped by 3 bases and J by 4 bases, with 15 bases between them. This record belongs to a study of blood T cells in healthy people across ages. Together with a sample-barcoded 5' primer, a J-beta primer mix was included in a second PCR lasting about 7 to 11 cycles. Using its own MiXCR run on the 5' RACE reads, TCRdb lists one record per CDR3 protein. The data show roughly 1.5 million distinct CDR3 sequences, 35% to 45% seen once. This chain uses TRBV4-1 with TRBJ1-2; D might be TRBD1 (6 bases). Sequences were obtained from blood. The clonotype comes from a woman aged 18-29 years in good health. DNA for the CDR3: TGCGCCAGCAGCCAGTTCGAGACAGGAGGCTATGGCTACACCTTC. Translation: CASSQFETGGYGYTF.